This T cell receptor (beta chain) derives from a study of blood T cell repertoires in COVID-19. At the level of the study: Researchers got acute and convalescent COVID-19 samples from the United States, Italy and Spain.

After removal of 1 base from V and 6 bases from J, the junction contained 5 bases not matched to a gene. CDR3 length: 15 residues. Germline CDR1 is LNHDA and CDR2 is SQIVND (reference sequence). The table came from immunoSEQ multiplex PCR; TCRdb's copy has only in-frame clones and leaves some out. The sample consists of 250,000 to 350,000 clones, approximately 84% of them appearing once. The receptor comes from a human donor with COVID-19, enrolled during active disease. The donor label of this sample is uncertain. Material for sequencing was peripheral blood. The chain recombines TRBV19 with TRBJ1-1, with 10 positions matching TRBD1. The CDR3 sequence is CASSIGQGAGAEAFF. In DNA, the CDR3 is TGTGCCAGTAGTATAGGACAGGGGGCTGGGGCTGAAGCTTTCTTT.